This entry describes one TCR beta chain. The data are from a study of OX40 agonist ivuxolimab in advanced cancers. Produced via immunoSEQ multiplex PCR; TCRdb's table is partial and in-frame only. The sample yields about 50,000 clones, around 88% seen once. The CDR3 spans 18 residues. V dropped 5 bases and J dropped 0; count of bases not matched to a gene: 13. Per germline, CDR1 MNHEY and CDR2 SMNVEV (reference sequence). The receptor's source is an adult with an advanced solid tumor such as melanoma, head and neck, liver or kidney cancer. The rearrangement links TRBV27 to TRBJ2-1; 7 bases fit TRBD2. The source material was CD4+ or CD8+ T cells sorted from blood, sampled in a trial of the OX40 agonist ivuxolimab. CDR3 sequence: CASSEFSGSPSSYNEQFF. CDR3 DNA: TGTGCCAGCAGTGAGTTTAGCGGGTCCCCGAGCTCCTACAATGAGCAGTTCTTC.